This passage covers 27 T cell receptor beta chains from one sample sequenced in a study of blood T cell repertoires in COVID-19. TCRdb's copy holds only in-frame clones and misses some; the assay was immunoSEQ multiplex PCR. The table records around 320,000 clones, approximately 89% of them present only once. The sequencing input was peripheral blood. The source is a woman aged 25 to 45 who had recovered from COVID-19.

This chain connects TRBV7-7 to TRBJ2-3; a possible D gene is TRBD2 (6 bases). The CDR3 length is 14 residues. Germline V gives CDR1 SSHAT, CDR2 FNYEAQ (reference sequence). V gave up 5 bases and J gave up 1 base, with 10 bases separating them. The CDR3 here is CASSPPGGTDTQYF. CDR3 DNA sequence: TGTGCCAGCAGCCCCCCGGGGGGCACAGATACGCAGTATTTT. Together with reference TRBV7-7 and TRBJ2-3, the CDR3 gives the full variable domain: GAGVSQSPRYKVTKRGQDVTLRCDPISSHATLYWYQQALGQGPEFLTYFNYEAQPDKSGLPSDRFSAERPEGSISTLTIQRTEQRDSAMYRCASSPPGGTDTQYFGPGTRLTVL.

This chain joins TRBV19 and TRBJ1-4; D ambiguous. The CDR3 consists of 13 residues. Germline V gene lookup returns CDR1 LNHDA and CDR2 SQIVND (reference sequence). Trimming stripped 3 bases from V and 7 bases from J, with 9 bases between. The CDR3 reads CASSIPPSEKLFF. CDR3 nucleotide sequence: TGTGCCAGTAGTATCCCCCCTTCTGAAAAACTGTTTTTT.

The chain recombines TRBV12-3 or TRBV12-4 with TRBJ1-5, with 7 bases that match TRBD1. The V segment lost 7 bases and the J segment 6 bases; nucleotides outside the gene matches: 6. CDR3 length: 13 amino acids. The CDR3 spells CASTLDRAQPQHF. DNA of the CDR3: TGTGCCAGCACCCTAGACAGGGCTCAGCCCCAGCATTTT.

This chain uses TRBV7-8 with TRBJ2-5; no definite D call. Germline V gene sequence: CDR1 SGHVS, CDR2 FQNEAQ. Trimming took off 2 bases at V and 2 bases at J, with 6 bases between the two ends. The CDR3 covers 13 residues. CDR3 coding DNA: TGTGCCAGCAGCTTATCCAGACAAGAGACCCAGTACTTC. It yields the protein CASSLSRQETQYF.

The genes are TRBV28 and TRBJ1-2; 11 bases map to TRBD1. V trimming: 2 bases; J trimming: 6 bases; junction bases outside the gene matches: 8. The CDR3 runs to 16 residues. Germline V CDR1 and CDR2: MDHEN, SYDVKM. The CDR3 DNA follows: TGTGCCAGCAGTTTAGTGGGGACAGGGGGTAAGAATGGCTACACCTTC. This encodes CASSLVGTGGKNGYTF.

This chain joins TRBV19 and TRBJ1-1; maybe TRBD1 (6 bases). Trimming left V 1 base short and J 6 bases short, with 18 bases between. The CDR3 is 16 amino acids. Germline V gene data show CDR1 as LNHDA and CDR2 as SQIVND (reference sequence). In DNA, the CDR3 is TGTGCCAGTAGTATAGGCGGGGGCGGACTATTAGCTGAAGCTTTCTTT. This sequence encodes CASSIGGGGLLAEAFF.

The V gene is TRBV6-4, the J gene TRBJ1-2; 8 nucleotides align to TRBD1. V gave up 4 bases and J gave up 2 bases; unmatched junction bases: 6. This CDR3 has 15 residues. The germline V gene encodes CDR1 MRHNA and CDR2 SNTAGT. CDR3 loop: CASSVTWTGNYGYTF. CDR3 sequence (DNA): TGTGCCAGCAGTGTCACTTGGACAGGGAACTATGGCTACACCTTC.

This chain connects TRBV5-5 to TRBJ1-2; a weak D match, TRBD1 (5 bases). The V and J ends lost 2 bases and 0 bases respectively, with 17 bases between them. Germline CDR1 and CDR2: SGHKS and YYEKEE (reference sequence). There are 17 residues in the CDR3. CDR3 in DNA: TGTGCCAGCAGCTTTAGGGGCAGGGTGATTCCTAACTATGGCTACACCTTC. Its translation: CASSFRGRVIPNYGYTF.

The chain's CDR3 is CASSLDSSGANVLTF. CDR3 nucleotide sequence: TGTGCCAGCAGCCTTGACAGCTCTGGGGCCAACGTCCTGACTTTC. The chain has TRBV6-4 and TRBJ2-6; tentative D call: TRBD1 (5 bases). V lost 6 bases to trimming and J lost 0 bases, with 9 bases between them. Germline V CDR1 and CDR2: MRHNA, SNTAGT. The CDR3 consists of 15 residues.

The table lists this clone with a count of one. V and J are TRBV9 and TRBJ1-1; the D gene is possibly TRBD1 (6 bases). This CDR3 has 13 residues. Germline values: CDR1 SGDLS, CDR2 YYNGEE. Trimming removed 3 bases at V and 5 bases at J, with 11 bases between. CDR3 sequence (DNA): TGTGCCAGCAGCGCCGTACAGGGAACTGAAGCTTTCTTT. Translated: CASSAVQGTEAFF.

The V gene is TRBV6-5, the J gene TRBJ2-3, with 8 bases lining up with TRBD2. The ends lost 0 bases at V and 5 bases at J; junction bases unmatched: 4. This CDR3 contains 15 residues. Germline lookup yields CDR1 MNHEY and CDR2 SVGAGI. CDR3 in DNA: TGTGCCAGCAGTTACTCCCGCGGGGGGTTAGATACGCAGTATTTT. Protein product: CASSYSRGGLDTQYF.

V and J are TRBV6-2 or TRBV6-3 and TRBJ2-3; 8 nucleotides align to TRBD2. There are 15 residues in the CDR3. CDR1 and CDR2 (germline): MNHEY, SVGEGT. Germline trimming cut 2 bases from V and 2 bases from J; bases unmatched to any gene: 3. The CDR3: CASSYTSGNTDTQYF. The CDR3 DNA is TGTGCCAGCAGTTACACTAGCGGCAACACAGATACGCAGTATTTT.

This clone was detected once. The gene calls are TRBV6-5 and TRBJ1-1, with 9 bases fitting TRBD1. Per germline, CDR1 MNHEY and CDR2 SVGAGI. The CDR3 sequence is 14 residues long. V gave up 10 bases and J gave up 0 bases; unmatched junction bases: 6. CDR3 residues: CATLQGAMNTEAFF. CDR3 nucleotide sequence: TGTGCCACCCTACAGGGGGCCATGAACACTGAAGCTTTCTTT.

This clone showed up just a few times. The chain links TRBV7-3 to TRBJ2-5; TRBD2 matches at 8 bases. V was clipped by 5 bases and J by 4 bases; unmatched bases: 9. CDR3 length: 15 residues. CDR1 SGHTA and CDR2 FQGTGA come from the germline V gene. CDR3 in DNA: TGTGCCAGCAGCGTAAGCGGGGGCCTTGGAGAGACCCAGTACTTC. Residues: CASSVSGGLGETQYF.

The chain links TRBV7-6 to TRBJ2-3; 8 positions agree with TRBD2. V was pared by 5 bases and J by 7 bases, with 11 bases of the junction left unmatched. This CDR3 spans 15 amino acids. From germline, CDR1 is SGHVS and CDR2 FNYEAQ. CDR3 amino acids: CASSHRLAGTYTQYF. The CDR3 region has the DNA TGTGCCAGCAGCCACAGATTAGCGGGGACATATACGCAGTATTTT.

V is TRBV7-9 and J is TRBJ2-1, with D possibly TRBD2 on 5 matching bases. V shed 5 bases and J shed 11 bases, with 13 bases lying between them. Germline V gives CDR1 SEHNR, CDR2 FQNEAQ (reference sequence). The CDR3 has 12 residues. The CDR3 bases are TGTGCCAGCAGCCGGGTCGACGGGAAGCAGTTCTTC. Protein: CASSRVDGKQFF. Full variable domain (missing parts from reference TRBV7-9 and TRBJ2-1): DTGVSQNPRHKITKRGQNVTFRCDPISEHNRLYWYRQTLGQGPEFLTYFQNEAQLEKSRLLSDRFSAERPKGSFSTLEIQRTEQGDSAMYLCASSRVDGKQFFGPGTRLTVL.

J is TRBJ1-1 and V is TRBV2, with TRBD1 as a possible D gene (5 bases). Looked up from germline, CDR1 is SNHLY and CDR2 is FYNNEI. Trimming removed 4 bases from V and 5 bases from J, with 11 bases in between. This CDR3 region has 13 residues. The DNA of the CDR3 is TGTGCCAGCAGTGCGTGGGGGGGGACTGAAGCTTTCTTT. Its translation is CASSAWGGTEAFF.

This chain connects TRBV4-3 to TRBJ1-2; D gene ambiguous. Germline lookup yields CDR1 LGHNA and CDR2 YSLEER. Trimming took off 0 bases at V and 4 bases at J, with 3 bases between the two ends. This CDR3 spans 12 amino acids. The CDR3 reads CASSQDSYGYTF. The CDR3 DNA is TGCGCCAGCAGCCAAGACAGCTATGGCTACACCTTC.

This chain joins TRBV28 and TRBJ2-3; 7 bases are a match to TRBD2. V was pared by 7 bases and J by 1 base, with 11 bases of the junction left unmatched. The CDR3 is made up of 16 amino acids. Germline loops: CDR1 MDHEN, CDR2 SYDVKM. As DNA, the CDR3 is TGTGCCAGCATCCCGGGCGGGGGAATTGGCACAGATACGCAGTATTTT. Protein sequence: CASIPGGGIGTDTQYF.

The V call is TRBV3-1 (or the pseudogene TRBV3-2), the J call TRBJ2-4, with 7 bases matching TRBD1. V lost 6 bases to trimming and J lost 3 bases; unmatched junction nucleotides: 5. The V gene's germline CDR1 is LGHDT and CDR2 YNNKEL (reference sequence). The CDR3 totals 14 residues. The CDR3 protein is CASSTRQGKNIQYF. In DNA form, the CDR3 reads TGTGCCAGCAGTACCAGACAGGGCAAAAACATTCAGTACTTC.

This rearrangement joins TRBV7-2 to TRBJ2-3, with TRBD2 as a possible D gene (6 bases). In germline, CDR1 is SGHTA, CDR2 FQGNSA. V gave up 2 bases and J gave up 4 bases, with 13 bases separating them. The CDR3 spans 15 residues. The CDR3 coding sequence is TGTGCCAGCAGCTTAACAATACTAGCAGCAGATACGCAGTATTTT. It yields the protein CASSLTILAADTQYF.

This rearrangement joins TRBV28 to TRBJ1-2; 9 positions match TRBD1. Germline loops: CDR1 MDHEN, CDR2 SYDVKM. The CDR3 sequence is 17 residues long. Germline trimming cut 6 bases from V and 3 bases from J; bases unmatched to any gene: 14. Here the CDR3 reads CASRRIGGGTGHYGYTF. The CDR3 DNA is TGTGCCAGCAGACGGATCGGAGGCGGGACAGGGCACTATGGCTACACCTTC.

The V call is TRBV7-3, the J call TRBJ2-3; D unresolved. Germline V gene data show CDR1 as SGHTA and CDR2 as FQGTGA. The V gene lost 2 bases and the J gene lost 3 bases, with 9 bases spanning the gap. This CDR3 region has 14 residues. The CDR3 coding sequence is TGTGCCAGCAGCTTAGGAGACGCAACAGATACGCAGTATTTT. Protein: CASSLGDATDTQYF.

The chain carries TRBV27 and TRBJ2-7; 8 bases align to TRBD2. Unmatched junction bases numbered 7, after V lost 6 bases and J lost 3 bases. The CDR3 has 14 amino acids. Germline loops: CDR1 MNHEY, CDR2 SMNVEV (reference sequence). CDR3 bases: TGTGCCAGCAGCCAAAGCGGGGGAGACTACGAGCAGTACTTC. This sequence encodes CASSQSGGDYEQYF.

This sequence joins TRBV7-8 and TRBJ1-5, with 8 bases aligning to TRBD1. This CDR3 contains 16 residues. The J segment lost 3 bases and the V segment lost 5 bases, leaving 9 bases of the junction unmatched. Germline assignment: CDR1 SGHVS and CDR2 FQNEAQ. The CDR3 spells CASSLYRGENNQPQHF. The DNA of the CDR3 is TGTGCCAGCAGCCTCTACAGGGGGGAGAACAATCAGCCCCAGCATTTT. The variable domain in full, with the rest retrieved from reference TRBV7-8 and TRBJ1-5, is GAGVSQSPRYKVAKRGQDVALRCDPISGHVSLFWYQQALGQGPEFLTYFQNEAQLDKSGLPSDRFFAERPEGSVSTLKIQRTQQEDSAVYLCASSLYRGENNQPQHFGDGTRLSIL.

The chain joins TRBV9 to TRBJ2-3, with 7 positions matching TRBD1. Germline CDR1 is SGDLS and CDR2 is YYNGEE. The trim removed 3 bases at V and 15 bases at J, leaving 10 bases unmatched. The CDR3 sequence is 12 residues long. CDR3 sequence (DNA): TGTGCCAGCAGCGACGAGACAGGGAATCAATATTTT. Residues: CASSDETGNQYF.

There are a few counts of this clone. The V gene is TRBV5-5, the J gene TRBJ1-5, with D maybe TRBD1 (5 bases). V was trimmed by 3 bases and J by 0 bases, leaving 10 bases between them. The CDR3 covers 15 residues. From germline, CDR1 is SGHKS and CDR2 YYEKEE (reference sequence). CDR3 DNA sequence: TGTGCCAGCAGCTCTCAGGGTTATAGCAATCAGCCCCAGCATTTT. It codes for CASSSQGYSNQPQHF.